A selection of T cell receptor beta chains follows, all from one sample in a study of T cell changes during pregnancy in multiple sclerosis. Profiled with immunoSEQ multiplex PCR; TCRdb holds only in-frame clones, not every one. The sample carries 25,000 to 35,000 clones, 85% to 90% recorded once. Specimen: CD8+ T cells from peripheral blood mononuclear cells, collected in the second trimester of pregnancy. Every receptor here comes from a female donor with multiple sclerosis, enrolled in a pregnancy study. Each CDR3 is given with its conserved first and last residue. A D gene is named only where the DNA matches it firmly. For some rows the clone size is stated as once, few or many, or as a class when expanded; others skip it.

.	TRBJ1-5	TRBV19	.	CASSIGPGGGNQPQHF	TGTGCCAGTAGTATAGGCCCTGGGGGGGGCAATCAACCCCAGCATTTT
few	TRBJ1-1	TRBV27	.	CASRLRRVDTEAFF	TGTGCCAGCAGACTTCGTAGAGTTGACACTGAAGCTTTCTTT
.	TRBJ1-2	TRBV6-5	.	CASSYSNGGGYTF	TGTGCCAGCAGTTACTCAAACGGGGGTGGCTACACCTTC
.	TRBJ1-2	TRBV22-1	.	CPARKTYGYTF	TGTCCAGCGAGAAAGACCTATGGCTACACCTTC
.	TRBJ2-3	TRBV9	TRBD1	CASSADRNTQYF	TGTGCCAGCAGCGCGGACAGGAATACGCAGTATTTT
.	TRBJ2-3	TRBV11-3	TRBD2	CASSPGEAGAGTDTQYF	TGTGCCAGCAGCCCCGGGGAAGCGGGAGCAGGAACAGATACGCAGTATTTT
.	TRBJ2-5	TRBV19	.	CASRRGLGETQYF	TGTGCCAGTCGCAGGGGATTGGGGGAGACCCAGTACTTC
.	TRBJ2-3	TRBV27	TRBD1	CASSTRADPTGATDTQYF	TGTGCCAGCAGTACCCGCGCCGATCCGACAGGGGCCACAGATACGCAGTATTTT
.	TRBJ2-7	TRBV10-1	.	CASSPKRSYEQYF	TGCGCCAGCAGCCCTAAGCGCAGCTACGAGCAGTACTTC
.	TRBJ2-7	TRBV5-6	TRBD1	CASNGRGSYEQYF	TGTGCCAGCAACGGCAGGGGGTCCTACGAGCAGTACTTC
.	TRBJ1-1	TRBV4-2	TRBD1	CASSQATGEANEAFF	TGTGCCAGCAGCCAGGCCACAGGGGAGGCTAATGAAGCTTTCTTT
once	TRBJ1-2	TRBV5-6	TRBD1	CASSTGTGRGYTF	TGTGCCAGCAGCACCGGGACAGGGCGCGGCTACACCTTC
.	TRBJ2-2	TRBV5-1	.	CASSSRAENTGELFF	TGCGCCAGCAGTTCCAGGGCAGAGAACACCGGGGAGCTGTTTTTT
.	TRBJ1-3	TRBV7-2	.	CASSPAGEGNTIYF	TGTGCCAGCAGCCCCGCCGGGGAGGGAAACACCATATATTTT
.	TRBJ2-1	TRBV28	.	CASRNGGREQFF	TGTGCCAGCAGGAACGGGGGGCGGGAGCAGTTCTTC
.	TRBJ1-2	TRBV4-3	.	CASSQDRFSGGYTF	TGCGCCAGCAGCCAAGACCGGTTTTCGGGTGGCTACACCTTC
.	TRBJ1-5	TRBV28	.	CASSLADNNQPQHF	TGTGCCAGCAGTTTAGCGGACAACAATCAGCCCCAGCATTTT
once	TRBJ2-2	TRBV10-3	.	CAISESNSGELFF	TGTGCCATCAGTGAGTCGAATAGCGGGGAGCTGTTTTTT
.	TRBJ2-5	TRBV28	TRBD2	CASSSPNLLAGVETQYF	TGTGCCAGCAGTTCCCCGAACTTACTAGCGGGGGTAGAGACCCAGTACTTC
.	TRBJ2-5	TRBV7-8	.	CASSKRQGVLGGDQYF	TGTGCCAGCAGCAAAAGGCAGGGGGTTCTGGGGGGTGACCAGTACTTC
.	TRBJ2-6	TRBV13	.	CASSSVLSGANVLTF	TGTGCCAGCAGCTCTGTCCTCTCTGGGGCCAACGTCCTGACTTTC
.	TRBJ1-5	TRBV27	.	CASSVSNVSNQPQHF	TGTGCCAGCAGTGTCTCTAATGTTAGCAATCAGCCCCAGCATTTT
.	TRBJ2-7	TRBV30	TRBD2	CAWTRLAGDYEQYF	TGTGCCTGGACCAGGCTAGCGGGAGACTACGAGCAGTACTTC
.	TRBJ2-5	TRBV7-6	TRBD2	CASSLEVSGGQYF	TGTGCCAGCAGCTTAGAAGTCTCGGGAGGCCAGTACTTC
few	TRBJ1-1	TRBV6-5	.	CASFNRVEAFF	TGTGCCAGTTTCAACAGGGTCGAAGCTTTCTTT
.	TRBJ2-7	TRBV2	TRBD2	CASSEWLREVSEQYF	TGTGCCAGCAGTGAATGGTTGCGGGAGGTCTCCGAGCAGTACTTC
large	TRBJ1-5	TRBV18	TRBD1	CASSLFRQGSSNQPQHF	TGTGCCAGCTCACTCTTCAGACAGGGCTCTAGCAATCAGCCCCAGCATTTT
.	TRBJ2-3	TRBV7-9	.	CASSSTRDSTDTQYF	TGTGCCAGCAGCTCAACCCGGGACTCCACAGATACGCAGTATTTT
.	TRBJ2-1	TRBV6-1	.	CASSNRDGPYNEQFF	TGTGCCAGCAGCAACAGGGACGGACCCTACAATGAGCAGTTCTTC
.	TRBJ2-1	TRBV5-1	TRBD2	CASSFPKGQGTSGRASEQFF	TGCGCCAGCAGCTTTCCCAAAGGACAGGGTACTAGCGGGAGGGCCTCTGAGCAGTTCTTC
.	TRBJ2-5	TRBV19	.	CASSLDWGTQYF	TGTGCCAGTAGTTTGGACTGGGGGACCCAGTACTTC
.	TRBJ2-6	TRBV5-6	.	CASSRTQGREANVLTF	TGTGCCAGCAGCCGAACCCAGGGTAGGGAGGCCAACGTCCTGACTTTC
.	TRBJ2-2	TRBV30	.	CAWSPRGWNTGELFF	TGTGCCTGGAGTCCGAGGGGGTGGAACACCGGGGAGCTGTTTTTT
.	TRBJ2-2	TRBV7-9	TRBD2	CAITLGTTSGGFNTGELFF	TGTGCCATCACCTTGGGGACAACTAGCGGGGGTTTTAACACCGGGGAGCTGTTTTTT
.	TRBJ1-1	TRBV19	.	CASSELGKGRDTEAFF	TGTGCCAGTAGCGAACTCGGGAAGGGCCGCGACACTGAAGCTTTCTTT
.	TRBJ1-1	TRBV29-1	.	CSVEMGIGFQYTEAFF	TGCAGCGTTGAGATGGGCATAGGTTTTCAGTACACTGAAGCTTTCTTT
.	TRBJ1-1	TRBV9	TRBD1	CASSHRQGPYGDTEAFF	TGTGCCAGCAGCCACAGACAGGGTCCTTATGGGGACACTGAAGCTTTCTTT
.	TRBJ1-1	TRBV6-5	.	CASSYHRATEAFF	TGTGCCAGCAGTTACCACAGGGCCACTGAAGCTTTCTTT
.	TRBJ2-7	TRBV2	.	CASQDRTYEQYF	TGTGCCAGCCAAGACAGGACCTACGAGCAGTACTTC
.	TRBJ2-3	TRBV5-1	.	CASSYRIGREDTQYF	TGCGCCAGCAGCTACCGGATTGGCCGGGAAGATACGCAGTATTTT
.	TRBJ2-6	TRBV7-3	.	CASSSRQGSGANVLTF	TGTGCCAGCAGCTCCCGCCAGGGCTCTGGGGCCAACGTCCTGACTTTC
.	TRBJ2-5	TRBV18	.	CASSPSGLRRTRSQKTQYF	TGTGCCAGCTCACCATCGGGACTGAGACGAACCCGGTCACAGAAGACCCAGTACTTC
once	TRBJ2-7	TRBV28	TRBD2	CASSLPGGGEQYF	TGTGCCAGCAGCCTTCCGGGGGGAGGCGAGCAGTACTTC
.	TRBJ1-2	TRBV16	.	CASSQSSGDGYTF	TGTGCCAGCAGCCAATCCTCAGGGGATGGCTACACCTTC
.	TRBJ1-1	TRBV6-1	.	CASSDPGRGNTEAFF	TGTGCCAGCAGCGACCCAGGGAGGGGGAACACTGAAGCTTTCTTT
once	TRBJ1-2	TRBV6-5	.	CASSYAPRGGYTF	TGTGCCAGCAGTTACGCCCCCCGGGGTGGCTACACCTTC
.	TRBJ2-7	TRBV5-6	TRBD2	CASSLGVGSGRGYEQYF	TGTGCCAGCAGCTTGGGGGTAGGTAGCGGGAGGGGCTACGAGCAGTACTTC
once	TRBJ2-2	TRBV2	.	CASSAPTGSGELFF	TGTGCCAGCAGTGCCCCGACAGGTTCCGGGGAGCTGTTTTTT
.	TRBJ2-5	TRBV6-1	TRBD2	CASSELAGEGETQYF	TGTGCCAGCAGTGAACTAGCGGGGGAAGGGGAGACCCAGTACTTC